This T cell receptor (beta chain) originates from a study of T cells in Graves' hyperthyroidism and ophthalmopathy. Looking at the study overall: Blood was drawn when the patient was first diagnosed and still untreated.

General study results and limits: A model of 13 V-J pairs discriminated ophthalmopathy from stable hyperthyroidism. Most thyroid clonotypes expanded above 0.001 appeared in blood too.

At least 3 on the Clinical Activity Score was recorded for ophthalmopathy patients, who also had NOSPECS grade at least 4 and duration under 3 months. Losses at the gene ends were 2 bases for V and 5 bases for J; bases not matched to a gene: 4. The CDR3 extends over 14 amino acids. From germline, CDR1 is SGHDT and CDR2 YYEEEE. Amplification of TCR beta CDR3 regions was performed using RNA transcripts as template. During a first-round RT-PCR of the TCR CDR3, the HTBI primer set was used. TCRdb re-derived calls from the multiplex PCR reads in MiXCR, one entry per CDR3 protein. The profile shows 500,000 to 800,000 distinct CDR3 sequences, about 14% of them singletons. Concerning this clonotype: Its specificity is not known.

The TCR sequence derives from a woman aged 45-65 years with Graves' ophthalmopathy. J is TRBJ2-7 and V is TRBV5-6, with 10 bases identical to TRBD1. The sequencing sample was made of blood. The DNA of the CDR3 is TGTGCCAGCAGCTTCGTGACAGGGGGCGACGAGCAGTACTTC. Its translation: CASSFVTGGDEQYF.